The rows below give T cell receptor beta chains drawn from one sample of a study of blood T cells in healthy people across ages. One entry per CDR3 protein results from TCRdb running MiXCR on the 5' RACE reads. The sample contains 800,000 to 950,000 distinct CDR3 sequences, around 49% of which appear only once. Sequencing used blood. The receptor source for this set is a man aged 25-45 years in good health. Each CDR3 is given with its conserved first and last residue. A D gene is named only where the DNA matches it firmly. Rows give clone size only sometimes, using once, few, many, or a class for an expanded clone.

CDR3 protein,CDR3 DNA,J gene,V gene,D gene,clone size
CASSESGGAYYNEQFF,TGTGCCAGCAGTGAATCTGGCGGGGCCTACTACAATGAGCAGTTCTTC,TRBJ2-1,TRBV25-1,.,.
CSATTETSLINGELFF,TGCAGCGCAACTACGGAGACTAGCTTAATCAACGGGGAGCTGTTTTTT,TRBJ2-2,TRBV29-1,TRBD2,.
CASSLGRGYPTNEKLFF,TGCGCCAGCAGCTTGGGCAGGGGGTATCCAACTAATGAAAAACTGTTTTTT,TRBJ1-4,TRBV5-1,TRBD1,.
CARQPAGQGFGYTF,TGTGCCCGTCAACCTGCGGGACAGGGTTTCGGCTACACCTTC,TRBJ1-2,TRBV21-1,.,.
CASSLTGDEQYF,TGTGCCAGCAGCTTGACAGGGGACGAGCAGTACTTC,TRBJ2-7,TRBV4-1,TRBD1,many
CASRKTGYYEQYF,TGTGCCAGCAGAAAGACAGGGTACTACGAGCAGTACTTC,TRBJ2-7,TRBV6-2/TRBV6-3,TRBD1,few
CASSYSEVSEQYF,TGTGCCAGCAGTTACTCAGAGGTCTCCGAGCAGTACTTC,TRBJ2-7,TRBV6-6,.,.
CSVEESYRARRQYF,TGCAGCGTTGAAGAATCGTACAGGGCCCGTAGGCAGTATTTT,TRBJ2-3,TRBV29-1,.,.
CASSQRPSGGAGATQYF,TGTGCCAGCAGCCAAAGACCTAGCGGGGGCGCTGGGGCTACGCAGTATTTT,TRBJ2-3,TRBV3-1,TRBD2,.
CSARSLGTAQETQYF,TGCAGTGCTAGGTCGTTAGGGACAGCACAAGAGACCCAGTACTTC,TRBJ2-5,TRBV20-1,TRBD1,once
CASSGRWGTKETQYF,TGTGCCAGCAGTGGACGGTGGGGAACCAAAGAGACCCAGTACTTC,TRBJ2-5,TRBV25-1,.,.
CASSRLTTDTQYF,TGTGCCAGCAGCCGCCTGACGACAGATACGCAGTATTTT,TRBJ2-3,TRBV3-1,.,few
CASSRDGGRNQPQHF,TGTGCCAGCAGTAGGGACGGCGGACGAAATCAGCCCCAGCATTTT,TRBJ1-5,TRBV27,.,.
CASIRTSDTQYF,TGTGCCAGCATTAGGACCTCAGATACGCAGTATTTT,TRBJ2-3,TRBV12-3/TRBV12-4,.,.
CASSFGQGERETQYF,TGTGCCAGCAGTTTCGGACAGGGGGAAAGAGAGACCCAGTACTTC,TRBJ2-5,TRBV7-2,TRBD1,.
CSAKLGTTFTNTQYF,TGCAGTGCTAAGCTCGGGACTACCTTCACAAATACGCAGTATTTT,TRBJ2-3,TRBV20-1,TRBD2,.
CASRQTSGAEQYF,TGTGCCAGCAGGCAGACTAGCGGGGCCGAGCAGTACTTC,TRBJ2-7,TRBV7-9,TRBD2,few
CASSVSGGREQYF,TGTGCCAGCAGCGTATCGGGGGGACGAGAGCAGTATTTT,TRBJ2-3,TRBV9,TRBD2,few
CASSLGTGVAQYF,TGTGCCAGCAGCTTAGGGACAGGGGTTGCGCAGTACTTC,TRBJ2-5,TRBV7-3,TRBD1,few
CASSLLGQGAWNTEAFF,TGTGCCAGCAGCTTACTGGGACAGGGGGCGTGGAACACTGAAGCTTTCTTT,TRBJ1-1,TRBV7-2,TRBD1,few
CASSPPLAGGIADTQYF,TGTGCCAGCAGTCCGCCCCTAGCGGGGGGGATCGCAGATACGCAGTATTTT,TRBJ2-3,TRBV6-1,TRBD2,once
CASQVQPGQQETQYF,TGCGCCAGCCAAGTACAGCCGGGACAACAAGAGACCCAGTACTTC,TRBJ2-5,TRBV5-1,.,once
CASFTEDRGPHNEQFF,TGCGCCAGCTTTACGGAGGACAGGGGGCCCCACAATGAGCAGTTCTTC,TRBJ2-1,TRBV5-1,TRBD1,few
CSATPGAGATYEQYF,TGCAGTGCTACCCCTGGAGCGGGGGCAACCTACGAGCAGTACTTC,TRBJ2-7,TRBV20-1,TRBD2,.
CASSSPGEPNEKLFF,TGTGCCAGCAGCTCCCCCGGGGAGCCTAATGAAAAACTGTTTTTT,TRBJ1-4,TRBV7-2,.,.
CSVNTGGSSYGYTF,TGCAGCGTGAATACGGGGGGTTCGAGCTATGGCTACACCTTC,TRBJ1-2,TRBV29-1,.,.
CASSYSSDRGSYEQYF,TGTGCCAGCAGTTACTCCTCGGACAGGGGAAGCTACGAGCAGTACTTC,TRBJ2-7,TRBV6-5,TRBD1,.
CASSFGQGVETQYF,TGTGCCAGCAGTTTCGGGCAGGGGGTGGAGACCCAGTACTTC,TRBJ2-5,TRBV12-3/TRBV12-4,TRBD1,.
CASSTPASGTGGTQYF,TGTGCCAGCAGTACCCCAGCTAGCGGGACCGGAGGTACGCAGTATTTT,TRBJ2-3,TRBV12-3/TRBV12-4,TRBD2,.